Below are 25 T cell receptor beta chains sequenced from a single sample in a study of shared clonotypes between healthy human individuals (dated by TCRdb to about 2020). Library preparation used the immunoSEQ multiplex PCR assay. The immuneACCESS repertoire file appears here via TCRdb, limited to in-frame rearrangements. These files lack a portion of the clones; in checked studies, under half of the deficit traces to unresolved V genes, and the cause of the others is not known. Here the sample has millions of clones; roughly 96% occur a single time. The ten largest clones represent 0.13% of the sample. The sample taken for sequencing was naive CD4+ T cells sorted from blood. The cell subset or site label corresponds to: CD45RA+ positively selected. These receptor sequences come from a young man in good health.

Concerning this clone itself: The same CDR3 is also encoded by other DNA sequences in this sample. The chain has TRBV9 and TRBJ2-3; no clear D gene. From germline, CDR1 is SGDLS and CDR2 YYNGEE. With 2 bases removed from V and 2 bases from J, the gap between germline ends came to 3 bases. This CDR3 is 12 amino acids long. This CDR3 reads CASSVVTDTQYF. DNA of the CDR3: TGTGCCAGCAGCGTTGTCACAGATACGCAGTATTTT.

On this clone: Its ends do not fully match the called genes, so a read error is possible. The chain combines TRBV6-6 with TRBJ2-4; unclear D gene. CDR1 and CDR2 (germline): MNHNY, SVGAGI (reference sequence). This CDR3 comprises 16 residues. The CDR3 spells CASSDSQPEPKNIQYF. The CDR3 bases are TGTGCCAGCAGTGACTCCCAGCCTGAGCCAAAAAACATTCAGTACTTC.

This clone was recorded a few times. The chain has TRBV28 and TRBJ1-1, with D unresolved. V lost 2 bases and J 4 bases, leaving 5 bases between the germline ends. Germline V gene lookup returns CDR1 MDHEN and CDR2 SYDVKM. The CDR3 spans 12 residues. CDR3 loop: CASSLPGTEAFF. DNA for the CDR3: TGTGCCAGCAGTTTACCGGGCACTGAAGCTTTCTTT.

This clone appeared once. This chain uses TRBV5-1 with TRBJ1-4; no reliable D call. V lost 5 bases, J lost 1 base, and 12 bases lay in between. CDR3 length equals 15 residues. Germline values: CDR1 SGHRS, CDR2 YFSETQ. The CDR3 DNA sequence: TGCGCCAGCAGACTAGAACCAGGAACTAATGAAAAACTGTTTTTT. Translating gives CASRLEPGTNEKLFF.

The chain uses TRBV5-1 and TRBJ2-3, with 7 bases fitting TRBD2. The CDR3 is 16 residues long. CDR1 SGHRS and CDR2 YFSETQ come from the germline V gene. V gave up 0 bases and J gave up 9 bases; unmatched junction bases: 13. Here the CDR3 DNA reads TGCGCCAGCAGCTTGGATGGGACTACATCCACAGGCACGCAGTATTTT. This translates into CASSLDGTTSTGTQYF.

CDR3 protein: CASNLRGGSEQYF. In DNA, the CDR3 is TGTGCCAGCAACCTACGGGGGGGCAGCGAGCAGTACTTC. The chain joins TRBV6-5 to TRBJ2-7; 8 nucleotides agree with TRBD2. Germline CDR1 and CDR2: MNHEY and SVGAGI. The CDR3 spans 13 residues. V shed 7 bases, J shed 6 bases, and the junction held 8 bases outside the gene matches.

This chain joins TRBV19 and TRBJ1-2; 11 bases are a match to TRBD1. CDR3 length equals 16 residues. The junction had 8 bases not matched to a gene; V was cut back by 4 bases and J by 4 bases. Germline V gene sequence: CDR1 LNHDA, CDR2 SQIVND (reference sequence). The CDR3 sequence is CASSTMAGTGGYGYTF. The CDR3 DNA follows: TGTGCCAGTAGTACCATGGCCGGGACAGGGGGCTATGGCTACACCTTC.

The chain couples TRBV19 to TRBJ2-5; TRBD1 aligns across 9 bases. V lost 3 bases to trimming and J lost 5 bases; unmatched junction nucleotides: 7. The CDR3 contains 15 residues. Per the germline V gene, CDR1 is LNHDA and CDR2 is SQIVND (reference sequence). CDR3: CASSMVTGGIETQYF. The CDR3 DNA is TGTGCCAGTAGTATGGTTACAGGGGGCATCGAGACCCAGTACTTC.

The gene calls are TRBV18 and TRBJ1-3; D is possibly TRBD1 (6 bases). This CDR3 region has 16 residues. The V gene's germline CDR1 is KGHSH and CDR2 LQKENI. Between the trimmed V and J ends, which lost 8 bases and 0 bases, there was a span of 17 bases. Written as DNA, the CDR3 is TGTGCCAGCAAACCTTTACAGGGCTACTCTGGAAACACCATATATTTT. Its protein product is CASKPLQGYSGNTIYF.

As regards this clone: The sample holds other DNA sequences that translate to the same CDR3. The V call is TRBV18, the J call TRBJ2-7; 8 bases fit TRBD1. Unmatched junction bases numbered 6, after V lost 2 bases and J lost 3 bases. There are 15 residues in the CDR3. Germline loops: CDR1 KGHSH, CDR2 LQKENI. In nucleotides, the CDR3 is TGTGCCAGCTCACCAACAGGACAGGGAGACTACGAGCAGTACTTC. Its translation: CASSPTGQGDYEQYF. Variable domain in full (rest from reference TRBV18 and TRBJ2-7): NAGVMQNPRHLVRRRGQEARLRCSPMKGHSHVYWYRQLPEEGLKFMVYLQKENIIDESGMPKERFSAEFPKEGPSILRIQQVVRGDSAAYFCASSPTGQGDYEQYFGPGTRLTVT.

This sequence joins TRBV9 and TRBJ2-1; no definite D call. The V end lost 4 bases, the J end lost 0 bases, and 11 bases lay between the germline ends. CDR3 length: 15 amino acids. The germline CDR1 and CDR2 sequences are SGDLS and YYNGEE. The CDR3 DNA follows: TGTGCCAGCAGCCCAGCGACAAGCTCCTACAATGAGCAGTTCTTC. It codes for CASSPATSSYNEQFF. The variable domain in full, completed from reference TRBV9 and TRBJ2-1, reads DSGVTQTPKHLITATGQRVTLRCSPRSGDLSVYWYQQSLDQGLQFLIQYYNGEERAKGNILERFSAQQFPDLHSELNLSSLELGDSALYFCASSPATSSYNEQFFGPGTRLTVL.

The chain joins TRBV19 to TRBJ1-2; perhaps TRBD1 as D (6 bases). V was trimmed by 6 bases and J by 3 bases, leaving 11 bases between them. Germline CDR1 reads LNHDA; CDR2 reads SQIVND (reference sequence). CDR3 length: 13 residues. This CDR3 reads CASRDTGYYGYTF. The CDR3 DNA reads TGTGCCAGTAGAGATACAGGGTACTATGGCTACACCTTC.

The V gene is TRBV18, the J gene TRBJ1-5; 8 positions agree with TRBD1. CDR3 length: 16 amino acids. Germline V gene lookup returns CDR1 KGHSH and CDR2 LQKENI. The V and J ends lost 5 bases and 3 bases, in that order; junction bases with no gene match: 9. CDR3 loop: CASSIGQGPLNQPQHF. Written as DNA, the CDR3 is TGTGCCAGCTCAATAGGACAGGGTCCACTCAATCAGCCCCAGCATTTT. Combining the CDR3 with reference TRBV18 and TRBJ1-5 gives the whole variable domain NAGVMQNPRHLVRRRGQEARLRCSPMKGHSHVYWYRQLPEEGLKFMVYLQKENIIDESGMPKERFSAEFPKEGPSILRIQQVVRGDSAAYFCASSIGQGPLNQPQHFGDGTRLSIL.

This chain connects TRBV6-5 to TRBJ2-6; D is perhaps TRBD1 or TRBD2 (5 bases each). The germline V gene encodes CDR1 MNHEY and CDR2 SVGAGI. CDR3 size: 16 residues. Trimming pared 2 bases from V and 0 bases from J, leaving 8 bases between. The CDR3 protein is CASSYDGGSGANVLTF. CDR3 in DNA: TGTGCCAGCAGTTACGATGGGGGCTCTGGGGCCAACGTCCTGACTTTC.

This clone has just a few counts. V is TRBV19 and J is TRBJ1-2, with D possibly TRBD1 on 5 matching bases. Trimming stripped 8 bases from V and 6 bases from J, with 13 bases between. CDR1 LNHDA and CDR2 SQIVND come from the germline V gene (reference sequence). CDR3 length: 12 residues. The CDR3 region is CASSSRVDGYTF. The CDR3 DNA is TGTGCCAGTTCGAGCAGGGTAGATGGCTACACCTTC.

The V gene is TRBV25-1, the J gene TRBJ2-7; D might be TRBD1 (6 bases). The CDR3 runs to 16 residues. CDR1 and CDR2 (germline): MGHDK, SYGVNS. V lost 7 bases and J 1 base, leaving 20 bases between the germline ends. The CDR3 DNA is TGTGCCAGCACTCCGCCCGGACAGTTTTCTTCCTACGAGCAGTACTTC. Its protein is CASTPPGQFSSYEQYF.

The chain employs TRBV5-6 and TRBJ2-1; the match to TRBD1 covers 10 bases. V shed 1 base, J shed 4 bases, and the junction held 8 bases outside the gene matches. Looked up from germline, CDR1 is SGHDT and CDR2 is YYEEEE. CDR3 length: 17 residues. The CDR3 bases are TGTGCCAGCAGCTTGTATACCCGGGACAGGGGTTACAATGAGCAGTTCTTC. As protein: CASSLYTRDRGYNEQFF.

The CDR3 is CAWGTSGDQETQYF. For the CDR3, the DNA is TGTGCCTGGGGGACTAGCGGGGACCAAGAGACCCAGTACTTC. The J gene is TRBJ2-5, the V gene TRBV30, with 13 bases identical to TRBD2. The germline V gene has CDR1 GTSNPN and CDR2 SVGIG (reference sequence). CDR3 length: 14 residues. The V and J ends lost 5 bases and 0 bases, in that order; junction bases with no gene match: 0.

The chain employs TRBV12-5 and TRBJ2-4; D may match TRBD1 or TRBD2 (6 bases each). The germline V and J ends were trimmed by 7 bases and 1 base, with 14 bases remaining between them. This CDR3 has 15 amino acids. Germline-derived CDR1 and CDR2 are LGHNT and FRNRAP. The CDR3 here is CASAQMGGAKNIQYF. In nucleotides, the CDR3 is TGTGCTAGTGCCCAAATGGGGGGCGCCAAAAACATTCAGTACTTC. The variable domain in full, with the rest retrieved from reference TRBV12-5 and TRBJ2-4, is DARVTQTPRHKVTEMGQEVTMRCQPILGHNTVFWYRQTMMQGLELLAYFRNRAPLDDSGMPKDRFSAEMPDATLATLKIQPSEPRDSAVYFCASAQMGGAKNIQYFGAGTRLSVL.

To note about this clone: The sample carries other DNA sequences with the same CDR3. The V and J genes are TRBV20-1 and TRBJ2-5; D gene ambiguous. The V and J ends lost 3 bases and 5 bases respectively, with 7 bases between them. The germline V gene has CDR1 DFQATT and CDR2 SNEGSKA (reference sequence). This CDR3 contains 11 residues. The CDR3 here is CSASGLETQYF. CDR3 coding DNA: TGCAGTGCTAGTGGTCTGGAGACCCAGTACTTC.

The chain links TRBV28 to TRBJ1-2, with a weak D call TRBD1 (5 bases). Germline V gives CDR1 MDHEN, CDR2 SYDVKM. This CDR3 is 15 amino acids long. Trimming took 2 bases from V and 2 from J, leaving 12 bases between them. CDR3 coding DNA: TGTGCCAGCAGTTTAATGACAGTACCCAACTATGGCTACACCTTC. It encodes CASSLMTVPNYGYTF.

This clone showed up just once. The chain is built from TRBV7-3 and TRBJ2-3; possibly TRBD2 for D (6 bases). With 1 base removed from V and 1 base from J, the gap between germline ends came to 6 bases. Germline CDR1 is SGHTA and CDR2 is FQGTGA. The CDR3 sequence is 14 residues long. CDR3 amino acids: CASSLSGGTDTQYF. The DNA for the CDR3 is TGTGCCAGCAGCTTAAGCGGGGGCACAGATACGCAGTATTTT.

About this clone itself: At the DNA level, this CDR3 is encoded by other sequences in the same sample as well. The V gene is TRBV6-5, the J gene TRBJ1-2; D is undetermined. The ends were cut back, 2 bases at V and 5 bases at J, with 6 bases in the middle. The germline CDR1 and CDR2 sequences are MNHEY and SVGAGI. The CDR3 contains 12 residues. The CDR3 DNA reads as TGTGCCAGCAGTTACGGGGATTATGGCTACACCTTC. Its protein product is CASSYGDYGYTF.

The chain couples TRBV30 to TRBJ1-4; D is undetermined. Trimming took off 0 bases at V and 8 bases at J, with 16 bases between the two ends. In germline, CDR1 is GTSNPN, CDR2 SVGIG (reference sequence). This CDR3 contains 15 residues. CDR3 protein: CAWSVPAGVREKLFF. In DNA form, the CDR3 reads TGTGCCTGGAGTGTACCGGCGGGCGTCAGGGAAAAACTGTTTTTT.

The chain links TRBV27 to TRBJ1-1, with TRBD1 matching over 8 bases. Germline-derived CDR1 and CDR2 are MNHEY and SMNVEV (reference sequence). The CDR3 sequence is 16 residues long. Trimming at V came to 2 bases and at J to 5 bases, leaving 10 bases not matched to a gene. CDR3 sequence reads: CASSLRQQGGGTEAFF. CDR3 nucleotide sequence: TGTGCCAGCAGTTTAAGGCAACAGGGGGGGGGTACTGAAGCTTTCTTT.